The T cell receptor beta chain described here comes from a study of blood T cell repertoires in COVID-19. The data were produced by immunoSEQ multiplex PCR, yet TCRdb's version contains in-frame clones alone and is incomplete. Counted here are fewer than 120,000 clones, approximately 90% occurring once; the ten biggest clones make up about 3.5%. The V and J ends lost 5 bases and 4 bases respectively, with 15 bases between them. The CDR3 runs to 15 residues. Germline CDR1 is SGHAT and CDR2 is FQNNGV. Sequencing was performed on peripheral blood. The chain employs TRBV11-2 and TRBJ1-3; D is undetermined. This clonotype was sampled from a woman aged 50 to 60 with acute or convalescent COVID-19. Here the CDR3 DNA reads TGTGCCAGCAGCCCTATGGGCCCTCCCGGAAACACCATATATTTT. Translating gives CASSPMGPPGNTIYF. Looking up the rest from reference TRBV11-2 and TRBJ1-3 gives the full variable domain: EAGVAQSPRYKIIEKRQSVAFWCNPISGHATLYWYQQILGQGPKLLIQFQNNGVVDDSQLPKDRFSAERLKGVDSTLKIQPAKLEDSAVYLCASSPMGPPGNTIYFGEGSWLTVV.